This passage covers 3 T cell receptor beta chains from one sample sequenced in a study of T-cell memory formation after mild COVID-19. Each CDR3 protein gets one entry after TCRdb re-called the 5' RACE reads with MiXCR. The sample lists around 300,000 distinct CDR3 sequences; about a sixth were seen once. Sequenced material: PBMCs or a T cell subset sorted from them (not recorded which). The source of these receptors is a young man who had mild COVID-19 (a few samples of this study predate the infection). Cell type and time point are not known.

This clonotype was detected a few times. CDR3 sequence reads: CSARDLGQPRFNSPLHF. CDR3 DNA sequence: TGCAGTGCTAGAGATCTCGGACAACCCCGTTTTAATTCACCCCTCCACTTT. This chain joins TRBV20-1 and TRBJ1-6; tentatively, D is TRBD1 (5 bases). The CDR3 sequence is 17 residues long. V was shortened by 0 bases and J by 6 bases, with 18 bases between the two germline ends. Germline lookup yields CDR1 DFQATT and CDR2 SNEGSKA (reference sequence).

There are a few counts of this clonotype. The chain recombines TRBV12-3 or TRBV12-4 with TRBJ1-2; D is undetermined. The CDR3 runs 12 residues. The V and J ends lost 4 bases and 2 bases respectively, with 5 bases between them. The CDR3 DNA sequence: TGTGCCAGCAGTTCGGGGAACTATGGCTACACCTTC. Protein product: CASSSGNYGYTF.

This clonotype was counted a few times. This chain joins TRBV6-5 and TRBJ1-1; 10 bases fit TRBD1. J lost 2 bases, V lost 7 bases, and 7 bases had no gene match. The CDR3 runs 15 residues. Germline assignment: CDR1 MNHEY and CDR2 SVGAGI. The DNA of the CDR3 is TGTGCCAGCACCAAGAGACAGGGGGCTAACACTGAAGCTTTCTTT. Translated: CASTKRQGANTEAFF.